These 18 T cell receptor beta chains share one sample of origin, sequenced in a study of early stage breast cancer tumors. This table comes from immunoSEQ multiplex PCR, and its TCRdb copy is limited to in-frame clones, with some not included. The sample lists tens of thousands of clones; roughly two thirds were seen once. The specimen was blood. These receptors were taken from a person between 50 and 60 years old with breast cancer.

CDR3 sequence (DNA): TGTGCCAGCAGCTTGCTTACGGGAGGGCCTCACTACGAGCAGTACTTC. It specifies CASSLLTGGPHYEQYF. This rearrangement joins TRBV5-4 to TRBJ2-7; TRBD2 agrees at 8 bases. The CDR3 is made up of 16 amino acids. Trimming took 1 base from V and 3 from J; bases not matched to a gene: 9. The V gene's germline CDR1 is SGHNT and CDR2 YYREEE (reference sequence).

J is TRBJ2-1 and V is TRBV19; 7 bases match TRBD2. The CDR3 is made up of 11 amino acids. CDR1 and CDR2 (germline): LNHDA, SQIVND (reference sequence). Trimming at V came to 10 bases and at J to 10 bases, leaving 7 bases not matched to a gene. The CDR3 DNA sequence: TGTGCCACCGGACTAGTCCTGGAGCAGTTCTTC. Amino acid sequence: CATGLVLEQFF.

The gene calls are TRBV6-1 and TRBJ1-2; D is uncertain. Germline V gives CDR1 MNHNS, CDR2 SASEGT. This CDR3 is 13 amino acids long. With 3 bases removed from V and 5 bases from J, the gap between germline ends came to 10 bases. In DNA form, the CDR3 reads TGTGCCAGCAGTGATAGAGGCGCGTATGGCTACACCTTC. It codes for CASSDRGAYGYTF.

This clone was counted a few times. V usage is TRBV6-1 and J usage is TRBJ1-2; 7 positions agree with TRBD1. CDR3 length: 14 residues. CDR1 and CDR2 (germline): MNHNS, SASEGT. The J segment lost 5 bases and the V segment lost 8 bases, leaving 11 bases of the junction unmatched. The DNA for the CDR3 is TGTGCCAGCCAAGGGGGCCCCGCGACTTATGGCTACACCTTC. Translation gives CASQGGPATYGYTF.

The chain employs TRBV5-6 and TRBJ2-7, with a weak D call TRBD2 (6 bases). Per germline, CDR1 SGHDT and CDR2 YYEEEE. CDR3 length: 16 residues. The V gene lost 3 bases and the J gene lost 0 bases, with 16 bases spanning the gap. The CDR3 region is CASSSLAKALSYEQYF. The DNA for the CDR3 is TGTGCCAGCAGCTCTCTAGCGAAGGCACTCTCCTACGAGCAGTACTTC.

This clone was recorded only once. The chain has TRBV10-3 and TRBJ2-7, with 8 bases matching TRBD1. The CDR3 sequence is 16 residues long. Germline V gene sequence: CDR1 ENHRY, CDR2 SYGVKD. After removal of 2 bases from V and 0 bases from J, the junction contained 6 bases not matched to a gene. The CDR3 reads CAISEVRDRSSYEQYF. CDR3 in DNA: TGTGCCATCAGTGAGGTACGGGACAGGAGCTCCTACGAGCAGTACTTC.

V and J are TRBV5-1 and TRBJ1-1, with 9 bases aligning to TRBD1. The trim removed 8 bases at V and 0 bases at J, leaving 2 bases unmatched. The length of the CDR3 is 13 residues. Germline V gene data show CDR1 as SGHRS and CDR2 as YFSETQ. The CDR3 DNA reads as TGCGCCAGTACAGGGGGCCTGAACACTGAAGCTTTCTTT. Protein: CASTGGLNTEAFF.

This clone has at least ten counts. The V gene is TRBV29-1, the J gene TRBJ1-2, with a tentative D call TRBD1 (5 bases). Per the germline V gene, CDR1 is SQVTM and CDR2 is ANQGSEA. Trimming cost V 6 bases and J 7 bases, with 18 bases left between them. The CDR3 spans 13 residues. The CDR3 region is CSVFDDRFVGYTF. The CDR3 DNA follows: TGCAGCGTCTTCGATGACAGATTTGTTGGCTACACCTTC.

The gene calls are TRBV11-2 and TRBJ2-5; D gene uncertain. Germline CDR1 is SGHAT and CDR2 is FQNNGV. Trimming shortened V by 3 bases and J by 5 bases, and 4 bases separated the two germline ends. This CDR3 has 11 residues. The CDR3 DNA is TGTGCCAGCAGCTTCCGGGAGACCCAGTACTTC. It translates to CASSFRETQYF. Based on the CDR3 plus reference TRBV11-2 and TRBJ2-5, the full variable domain is EAGVAQSPRYKIIEKRQSVAFWCNPISGHATLYWYQQILGQGPKLLIQFQNNGVVDDSQLPKDRFSAERLKGVDSTLKIQPAKLEDSAVYLCASSFRETQYFGPGTRLLVL.

This chain connects TRBV10-3 to TRBJ2-7, with D perhaps TRBD1 or TRBD2 (7 bases each). Per germline, CDR1 ENHRY and CDR2 SYGVKD. The CDR3 runs 14 residues. V was trimmed by 6 bases and J by 4 bases, leaving 16 bases between them. The chain's CDR3 is CAIRPQGGDYEQYF. CDR3 bases: TGTGCCATCAGACCTCAGGGGGGGGATTACGAGCAGTACTTC.

The chain links TRBV2 to TRBJ2-2; 8 bases map to TRBD1. The germline gives CDR1 SNHLY, CDR2 FYNNEI. Trimming took 7 bases from V and 5 from J; bases not matched to a gene: 9. The CDR3 has 15 residues. The CDR3 coding sequence is TGTGCCAGCAAGTCAGGGGGCGCCCGGACCGGGGAGCTGTTTTTT. This translates into CASKSGGARTGELFF.

The rearrangement joins TRBV5-1 to TRBJ1-3; TRBD1 might be the D (5 bases). This CDR3 is built from 14 residues. Looked up from germline, CDR1 is SGHRS and CDR2 is YFSETQ. The germline V and J ends were trimmed by 0 bases and 8 bases, with 12 bases remaining between them. The CDR3 nucleotides are TGCGCCAGCAGCTTGGACAGGAGCTCGCACACCATATATTTT. Translation gives CASSLDRSSHTIYF.

The sample holds a few counts of this clone. The chain carries TRBV27 and TRBJ2-1; TRBD2 aligns across 7 bases. The CDR3 extends over 14 amino acids. The J segment lost 8 bases and the V segment lost 5 bases, leaving 9 bases of the junction unmatched. Germline-derived CDR1 and CDR2 are MNHEY and SMNVEV (reference sequence). The CDR3 DNA is TGTGCCAGCAGTGCTCTCTTAAGCGGGGATGAGCAGTTCTTC. It specifies CASSALLSGDEQFF.

The chain recombines TRBV7-3 with TRBJ1-1, with D possibly TRBD1 on 5 matching bases. Trimming left V 2 bases short and J 0 bases short, with 13 bases between. The germline gives CDR1 SGHTA, CDR2 FQGTGA. There are 16 residues in the CDR3. The CDR3, as DNA: TGTGCCAGCAGCTTAGGTGTGGGACCCATGAACACTGAAGCTTTCTTT. It is translated as CASSLGVGPMNTEAFF.

With regard to this clone: The same CDR3 also results from other DNA sequences found in this sample. This rearrangement joins TRBV4-3 to TRBJ2-1; maybe TRBD2 (6 bases). Trimming took off 0 bases at V and 4 bases at J, with 7 bases between the two ends. Germline V lookup: CDR1 LGHNA, CDR2 YSLEER. This CDR3 has 14 residues. CDR3 DNA sequence: TGCGCCAGCAGCCAAGAAGGAGGGTACAATGAGCAGTTCTTC. It encodes CASSQEGGYNEQFF.

The chain uses TRBV5-4 and TRBJ2-7, with D hard to call. Germline loops: CDR1 SGHNT, CDR2 YYREEE (reference sequence). The germline V and J ends were trimmed by 0 bases and 5 bases, with 15 bases remaining between them. CDR3 length: 15 amino acids. The CDR3 DNA reads as TGTGCCAGCAGCTTGGGGAGTCCCCTTTTGAACGAGCAGTACTTC. This encodes CASSLGSPLLNEQYF.

The chain carries TRBV2 and TRBJ2-4, with D hard to call. The CDR3 runs 10 residues. Deletions cut 1 base from V and 9 bases from J, with 1 base between. Per the germline V gene, CDR1 is SNHLY and CDR2 is FYNNEI. CDR3 bases: TGTGCCAGCAGTGAAGGCATTCAGTACTTC. This sequence encodes CASSEGIQYF.

This clone is labeled as medium-sized. V is TRBV27 and J is TRBJ2-7, with 8 bases that match TRBD2. The CDR3 spans 16 residues. The V gene end was trimmed by 0 bases and the J gene end by 4 bases; junction bases not matched to a gene: 8. CDR1 is MNHEY and CDR2 is SMNVEV in the germline V gene (reference sequence). The CDR3 region has the DNA TGTGCCAGCAGTTTATCGATACTAGCGGCCCGGTACGAGCAGTACTTC. Encoded protein: CASSLSILAARYEQYF.